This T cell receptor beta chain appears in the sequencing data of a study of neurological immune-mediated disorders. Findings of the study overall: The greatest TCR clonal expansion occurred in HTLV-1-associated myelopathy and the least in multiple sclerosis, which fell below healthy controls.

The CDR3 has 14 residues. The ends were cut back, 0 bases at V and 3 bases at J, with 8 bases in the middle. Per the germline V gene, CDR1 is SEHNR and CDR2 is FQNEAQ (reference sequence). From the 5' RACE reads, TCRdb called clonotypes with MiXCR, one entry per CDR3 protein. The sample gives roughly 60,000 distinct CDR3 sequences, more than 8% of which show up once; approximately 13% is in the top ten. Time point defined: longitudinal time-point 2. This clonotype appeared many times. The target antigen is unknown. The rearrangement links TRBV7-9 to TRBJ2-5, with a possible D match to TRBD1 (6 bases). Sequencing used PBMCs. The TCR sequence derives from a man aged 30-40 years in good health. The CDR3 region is CASSLARDKETQYF. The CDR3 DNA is TGTGCCAGCAGCTTAGCTCGGGACAAAGAGACCCAGTACTTC.